Below, 10 T cell receptor beta chains from the same sample are listed, as sequenced in a study of T-cell reconstitution after alpha-beta-depleted transplantation in children. TCRbeta library preparation incorporated unique molecular identifiers. TCRdb redid the calling of the PCR reads with MiXCR, one entry per CDR3 protein. The table has tens of thousands of distinct CDR3 sequences, roughly half seen once. The material was peripheral blood, obtained before TCRalphabeta/CD19-depleted stem cell transplant. The receptors originated from a boy under two years old with SCID, due to receive a stem cell transplant.

The chain recombines TRBV6-5 with TRBJ2-7; weak D call: TRBD2 (5 bases). Germline V lookup: CDR1 MNHEY, CDR2 SVGAGI. Trimming stripped 4 bases from V and 3 bases from J, with 13 bases between. The CDR3 loop spans 14 amino acids. CDR3 loop: CASSLERASYEQYF. CDR3 DNA: TGTGCCAGCAGTTTGGAGAGGGCGAGCTACGAGCAGTACTTC.

This sequence joins TRBV7-2 and TRBJ2-5; TRBD2 matches at 11 bases. The CDR3 totals 16 residues. With V trimmed by 2 bases and J by 2 bases, 4 bases remained unmatched. Germline CDR1 reads SGHTA; CDR2 reads FQGNSA. The CDR3 DNA reads TGTGCCAGCAGCTTAAGTTCTAGCGGGGGGCAAGAGACCCAGTACTTC. Translation gives CASSLSSSGGQETQYF.

This clonotype turned up a few times. The chain employs TRBV20-1 and TRBJ1-5; maybe TRBD1 (5 bases). Germline CDR1 is DFQATT and CDR2 is SNEGSKA (reference sequence). The CDR3 runs 14 residues. Trimming shortened V by 1 base and J by 7 bases, and 14 bases separated the two germline ends. The CDR3 DNA sequence: TGCAGTGCTAGAGGTGGGGCAGGGAGGCAGCCCCAGCATTTT. Residues: CSARGGAGRQPQHF.

The chain uses TRBV20-1 and TRBJ1-5; the D gene is possibly TRBD1 (5 bases). The CDR3 spans 17 residues. V lost 5 bases to trimming and J lost 0 bases, with 20 bases between them. Germline V gives CDR1 DFQATT, CDR2 SNEGSKA (reference sequence). The CDR3 loop reads CSAAFHRDGYSNQPQHF. For the CDR3, the DNA is TGCAGTGCTGCCTTCCACCGGGACGGCTATAGCAATCAGCCCCAGCATTTT.

This clonotype was seen only a few times. This sequence joins TRBV5-1 and TRBJ1-2; a possible D gene is TRBD1 (6 bases). The CDR3 covers 15 residues. Trimming took off 6 bases at V and 8 bases at J, with 23 bases between the two ends. Germline CDR1 and CDR2: SGHRS and YFSETQ. CDR3 residues: CASTADSPSRGGYTF. CDR3 coding DNA: TGCGCCAGCACCGCGGACAGCCCGAGTCGGGGCGGCTACACCTTC.

This clonotype is medium-sized. The chain combines TRBV7-2 with TRBJ2-1, with D perhaps matching TRBD2 (6 bases). This CDR3 comprises 15 residues. Trimming removed 4 bases at V and 2 bases at J, with 12 bases between. Germline V gene data show CDR1 as SGHTA and CDR2 as FQGNSA. The CDR3 loop reads CASSSSELPYNEQFF. The CDR3 DNA reads as TGTGCCAGCAGCTCTAGCGAGCTACCCTACAATGAGCAGTTCTTC.

V and J are TRBV10-3 and TRBJ1-2; D remains unclear. The CDR3 is 14 amino acids. V was cut by 4 bases and J by 0 bases, with 9 bases left in between. Germline V gene sequence: CDR1 ENHRY, CDR2 SYGVKD. CDR3 in DNA: TGTGCCATCAGTGGAAGAGGTGCTAACTATGGCTACACCTTC. This translates into CAISGRGANYGYTF.

This clonotype was counted once. This chain uses TRBV9 with TRBJ1-1; maybe TRBD1 (5 bases). Germline V gene data show CDR1 as SGDLS and CDR2 as YYNGEE. This CDR3 is built from 14 residues. The V and J ends lost 0 bases and 4 bases respectively, with 10 bases between them. CDR3 region: CASSVASGFTEAFF. DNA for the CDR3: TGTGCCAGCAGCGTAGCCTCAGGGTTCACTGAAGCTTTCTTT.

The chain has TRBV11-2 and TRBJ2-7, with a weak D call TRBD2 (6 bases). The CDR3 length is 13 residues. From germline, CDR1 is SGHAT and CDR2 FQNNGV. V shed 8 bases and J shed 5 bases, with 16 bases lying between them. This CDR3 is CASGGKERNEQYF. The CDR3 nucleotides read TGTGCCAGCGGCGGGAAGGAGAGAAACGAGCAGTACTTC.

This clonotype was found a few times. The chain joins TRBV6-2 or TRBV6-3 to TRBJ2-7, with D unresolved. Germline V gene sequence: CDR1 MNHEY, CDR2 SVGEGT. CDR3 length equals 14 residues. The germline V and J ends were trimmed by 7 bases and 3 bases, with 16 bases remaining between them. CDR3 DNA sequence: TGTGCCAGCATGAAGGTGGTCCGAGGCTACGAGCAGTACTTC. This sequence encodes CASMKVVRGYEQYF.